A selection of T cell receptor beta chains follows, all from one sample in a study of blood T cells in healthy people across ages. TCRdb processed the 5' RACE reads anew with MiXCR; each CDR3 protein has one entry. The table has around 2 million distinct CDR3 sequences, 30% to 40% seen once. The sequenced sample was blood. The receptor set was obtained from a human donor in good health. Both conserved end residues are part of each CDR3. The D gene is left open where the match is weak. Clone size is given for some rows only: seen once, a few or many times, or a class if the clone is expanded.

-	many	TRBJ2-1	TRBV12-3/TRBV12-4	TGTGCCAGCAGTCGATATGGTGAGCAGTTCTTC	CASSRYGEQFF
-	-	TRBJ1-5	TRBV12-3/TRBV12-4	TGTGCCAGCAGTTTCCAAGGGCCCCAGCATTTT	CASSFQGPQHF
-	few	TRBJ2-1	TRBV10-3	TGTGCCATCAGTGAGTTAGGACGGAATGAGCAGTTCTTC	CAISELGRNEQFF
TRBD1	-	TRBJ1-2	TRBV2	TGTGCCAGCAGTGAACGACAGGGGGCAAACTATGGCTACACCTTC	CASSERQGANYGYTF
-	-	TRBJ1-1	TRBV18	TGTGCCAGCTCACCGCAACAGGGACGGGTTGAAGCTTTCTTT	CASSPQQGRVEAFF
TRBD2	-	TRBJ2-3	TRBV7-2	TGTGCCAGCAGCTTAGAAAGGCTAGCGGTAGCCTTAGATACGCAGTATTTT	CASSLERLAVALDTQYF
-	-	TRBJ1-2	TRBV28	TGTGCCAGCAGGCCGACCCTCACGAACTATGGCTACACCTTC	CASRPTLTNYGYTF
-	-	TRBJ1-2	TRBV29-1	TGCAGCCTAAACGATAACTATGGCTACACCTTC	CSLNDNYGYTF
-	-	TRBJ1-1	TRBV6-2/TRBV6-3	TGTGCCAGCAGTCAGCGAAGAGTGAACACTGAAGCTTTCTTT	CASSQRRVNTEAFF
TRBD1	-	TRBJ2-1	TRBV4-2	TGTGCCAGCGGCCAACCGACAGGGGTAAATGAGCAGTTCTTC	CASGQPTGVNEQFF
-	-	TRBJ1-1	TRBV6-2/TRBV6-3	TGTGCCAGCAGTTACTCGACCAGGGAGGGATTGACTGAAGCTTTCTTT	CASSYSTREGLTEAFF
-	-	TRBJ1-5	TRBV7-9	TGTGCCAGCAGGCCTCTTGTAAAGCCCCAGCATTTT	CASRPLVKPQHF
-	-	TRBJ2-7	TRBV27	TGTGCCAGCAGTTTGTTACAGGGATCTCCCTACGAGCAGTACTTC	CASSLLQGSPYEQYF
TRBD1	-	TRBJ2-4	TRBV7-2	TGTGCCAGCAGCCTCGAGGGGGCGCAGGGAAACATTCAGTACTTC	CASSLEGAQGNIQYF
TRBD2	-	TRBJ2-3	TRBV7-9	TGTGCCAGCAGCTCAGGACTAGTTCTGGATACGCAGTATTTT	CASSSGLVLDTQYF
TRBD1	-	TRBJ2-5	TRBV5-1	TGCGCCAGCAGCTTGATGTCCAGGGGGAGAAGGGAGACCCAGTACTTC	CASSLMSRGRRETQYF
TRBD1	-	TRBJ1-3	TRBV5-5	TGTGCCAGCAGCTTGCTATCGGGACAGCCTGGAAACACCATATATTTT	CASSLLSGQPGNTIYF
-	-	TRBJ2-6	TRBV5-1	TGCGCCAGCACCCGGGTTGTATGGGGGGCCAACGTCCTGACTTTC	CASTRVVWGANVLTF
-	-	TRBJ2-5	TRBV6-2/TRBV6-3	TGTGCCAGCAGTTACCGACTAGGGAGGCGCCAAGAGACCCAGTACTTC	CASSYRLGRRQETQYF
-	few	TRBJ2-2	TRBV7-3	TGTGCCAGCAGCTTAGCGGGATCGCCCGGGGAGCTGTTTTTT	CASSLAGSPGELFF
-	-	TRBJ1-6	TRBV4-2	TGTGCCAGCAGCCAAGACCTACGGGGGGTCGAGGATTCACCCCCCCACTTT	CASSQDLRGVEDSPPHF
-	few	TRBJ1-1	TRBV4-3	TGCGCCAGCAGCCATGCAGACAGGCAGAACACTGAAGCTTTCTTT	CASSHADRQNTEAFF
-	few	TRBJ1-2	TRBV6-4	TGTGCCAGCATACCAGGGGATCCACTTTATGGCTACACCTTC	CASIPGDPLYGYTF
TRBD2	few	TRBJ2-1	TRBV11-2	TGTGCCAGCAGCTTAGAGGACCGGGAGGTCAATGAGCAGTTCTTC	CASSLEDREVNEQFF
TRBD2	few	TRBJ2-1	TRBV5-1	TGCGCCAGCAGCTTTTTGACTAGCGAAGAGCAGTTCTTC	CASSFLTSEEQFF
-	-	TRBJ1-2	TRBV29-1	TGCAGCGTTGCCGAGGGGGGGACCTATGGCTACACCTTC	CSVAEGGTYGYTF
TRBD2	few	TRBJ2-3	TRBV4-1	TGCGCCAGCAGCCGGACTAGCGGGGGGCTCACAGATACGCAGTATTTT	CASSRTSGGLTDTQYF
-	-	TRBJ2-1	TRBV9	TGTGCCAGCAGCGTAGGTAGTCAGCTACCCTACAATGAGCAGTTCTTC	CASSVGSQLPYNEQFF
TRBD2	-	TRBJ2-2	TRBV7-9	TGTGCCAGCAGCCCAACTGGACTAGCGGGGACCACCGGGGAGCTGTTTTTT	CASSPTGLAGTTGELFF
-	-	TRBJ2-7	TRBV7-8	TGTGCCAGCAGCTTAGCGGGGGCCGGAACCTACGAGCAGTACTTC	CASSLAGAGTYEQYF
TRBD2	-	TRBJ2-7	TRBV7-6	TGTGCCAGCAGCTTAATCAGCGGGGGTTACGAGCAGTACTTC	CASSLISGGYEQYF
-	-	TRBJ1-1	TRBV7-2	TGTGCCAGCAGCTTAGTCAGCACAATGAACACTGAAGCTTTCTTT	CASSLVSTMNTEAFF
-	few	TRBJ2-7	TRBV7-2	TGTGCCAGCAGCTTAGGTAGTAACCCCTACGAGCAGTACTTC	CASSLGSNPYEQYF
TRBD1	-	TRBJ1-2	TRBV7-8	TGTGCCAGCAGTCCGACAGGGGGCTTGGGTGGCTACACCTTC	CASSPTGGLGGYTF
-	few	TRBJ2-3	TRBV5-1	TGCGCCAGCAGCTTGCCCCAGACAGATACGCAGTATTTT	CASSLPQTDTQYF
-	few	TRBJ1-5	TRBV10-3	TGTGCCATCAGTGAGTCTGTCGGCAATCAGCCCCAGCATTTT	CAISESVGNQPQHF
TRBD1	-	TRBJ2-1	TRBV11-2	TGTGCCAGCAGCGGGGGGGACAGGGTTTTTGATGAGCAGTTCTTC	CASSGGDRVFDEQFF
-	few	TRBJ1-5	TRBV20-1	TGCAGTGCTAGTCGAGTTATAGGCAGCAATCAGCCCCAGCATTTT	CSASRVIGSNQPQHF
TRBD1	-	TRBJ1-2	TRBV7-8	TGTGCCAGCAGCTCTCGGGGTCCAGGGGGCGCTTCTCAATTGGGACGAAATGGCTACACCTTC	CASSSRGPGGASQLGRNGYTF
TRBD2	once	TRBJ2-5	TRBV3-1	TGTGCCAGCAGCCAAGATGGACGGGGGGGACTTCAAGAGACCCAGTACTTC	CASSQDGRGGLQETQYF
-	few	TRBJ2-3	TRBV12-3/TRBV12-4	TGTGCCAGCGCATTAGATACGCAGTATTTT	CASALDTQYF
-	few	TRBJ2-5	TRBV3-1	TGTGCCAGCAGCCAAGATCCGTGGGAAGAGACCCAGTACTTC	CASSQDPWEETQYF
-	-	TRBJ1-2	TRBV5-1	TGCGCCAGCAGTTCCGAGACAGGCCAGTATGGCTACACCTTC	CASSSETGQYGYTF
-	-	TRBJ2-3	TRBV7-9	TGTGCCAGCAGCTTAGCGCTGGGGCTGGATACGCAGTATTTT	CASSLALGLDTQYF
-	once	TRBJ1-1	TRBV6-6	TGTGCCAGCAGAAGCTACATCCAGGGGACTGAAGCTTTCTTT	CASRSYIQGTEAFF